The clone carrying this TCR beta chain was seen many times. Antigen: not known. The V segment lost 5 bases and the J segment 5 bases; nucleotides outside the gene matches: 17. Germline CDR1 is MDHEN and CDR2 is SYDVKM. The CDR3 runs 18 residues. The data were taken from a study of T cells in Graves' hyperthyroidism and ophthalmopathy. In the study overall: Once the initial diagnosis was made, peripheral blood was obtained before any treatment. Study-level points and caveats: Most clonotypes expanded in thyroid above 0.001 were likewise present in blood.

The CDR3 regions of TCR beta were amplified from RNA transcripts. HTBI primers were used for first-round RT-PCR of the TCR CDR3. TCRdb redid the calling of the multiplex PCR reads with MiXCR, one entry per CDR3 protein. Counted here are around 490,000 distinct CDR3 sequences, 20% occurring once; the ten biggest clones make up over 45%. The rearrangement links TRBV28 to TRBJ2-3; 9 nucleotides agree with TRBD2. This clonotype was obtained from a man between 40 and 49 years old with Graves' ophthalmopathy. The sequenced sample was blood. The CDR3: CASSPGGRGRAGGDTQYF. In nucleotides, the CDR3 is TGTGCCAGCAGTCCGGGGGGCCGCGGGAGGGCCGGGGGAGATACGCAGTATTTT.